The source of this T cell receptor beta chain is a study of post-analysis software for immune sequencing data (dated by TCRdb to about 2015). With regard to the full study: Relapsing-remitting, secondary progressive and progressive-relapsing multiple sclerosis were recorded as disease courses, and subtype annotation was lacking for some patients. The multiple sclerosis patient repertoires were compared with 11 previously published healthy control repertoires from donors aged 6 to 25 years. A subset of samples was prepared in parallel using single-end sample barcoding, then pooled and co-amplified after Illumina adapter ligation.

Points the paper makes about the study in general: A handful of TRBV segments, including TRBV5-6, TRBV5-1 and TRBV20-1, were significantly more frequent in patients than controls. The control group was slightly older than the multiple sclerosis patient group. Direct clustering with F measure revealed strong co-clustering of samples prepared in the same batch, which led to a batch-effect correction. Compared with controls, multiple sclerosis patients had significantly lower normalized Chao1 diversity, a finding suggesting substantial peripheral T-cell clonal expansion.

In the germline V gene, CDR1 corresponds to MGHRA and CDR2 to YSYEKL. The CDR3 holds 15 amino acids from the cysteine to the phenylalanine. Only CDR3 DNA remains: 45 bases, in frame from the first base. The V and J ends are trimmed by 0 bases and 4 bases, leaving 12 bases between them. Library method: PCR. The sample was run on an Illumina HiSeq 2500. Unique molecular identifiers were incorporated into TCR beta cDNA libraries to reduce PCR and sequencing biases. Every 1 to 10 million input T cells yielded 500,000 or so cDNA molecules, meaning each molecule approximated one T cell. The patient libraries were prepared and sequenced using the same protocol as the earlier healthy control dataset. Samples belonging to the same batch were prepared together, multiplexed and sequenced on a shared HiSeq lane. Under the source paper's analysis protocol: Raw barcoded reads were processed with MIGEC, and single-read molecular identifier groups were discarded before consensus assembly and CDR3 extraction. VDJtools was used for post-analysis of the clonotype tables, with diversity normalized by down-sampling every dataset to the smallest sample size. To correct batch-related cross-sample contamination, repertoire overlap clustering matched CDR3 amino acid sequences but not nucleotide sequences. Through fastp at Q25 and MiXCR, TCRdb rebuilt clones from the public reads, retaining in-frame beta chains. When rows share a CDR3 protein, they turn into one entry using the most common DNA and genes. These V and J calls originate from TCRdb's pipeline instead of the authors' own analysis. A total of over 300,000 distinct CDR3 sequences appear in this sample, approximately 33% of them only once. The top ten hold 13% of the sample.

Comments on this clonotype: It lacks a known antigen. The input lacks base qualities; no much larger clone sits a single base away.

TCR beta repertoires were profiled from peripheral blood of about a dozen young patients with multiple sclerosis to demonstrate the VDJtools post-analysis software. The multiple sclerosis patients were children and adolescents between roughly 6 and 17 years of age. The sequence came from a girl under 18 with multiple sclerosis. Sequenced material: blood. The rearranged segments are TRBV4-1 and TRBJ1-2; the D gene cannot be named for sure. The nucleotide sequence is TGCGCCAGCAGCCAAGATGGCGTGGGTACCTATGGCTACACCTTC. This sequence encodes CASSQDGVGTYGYTF.